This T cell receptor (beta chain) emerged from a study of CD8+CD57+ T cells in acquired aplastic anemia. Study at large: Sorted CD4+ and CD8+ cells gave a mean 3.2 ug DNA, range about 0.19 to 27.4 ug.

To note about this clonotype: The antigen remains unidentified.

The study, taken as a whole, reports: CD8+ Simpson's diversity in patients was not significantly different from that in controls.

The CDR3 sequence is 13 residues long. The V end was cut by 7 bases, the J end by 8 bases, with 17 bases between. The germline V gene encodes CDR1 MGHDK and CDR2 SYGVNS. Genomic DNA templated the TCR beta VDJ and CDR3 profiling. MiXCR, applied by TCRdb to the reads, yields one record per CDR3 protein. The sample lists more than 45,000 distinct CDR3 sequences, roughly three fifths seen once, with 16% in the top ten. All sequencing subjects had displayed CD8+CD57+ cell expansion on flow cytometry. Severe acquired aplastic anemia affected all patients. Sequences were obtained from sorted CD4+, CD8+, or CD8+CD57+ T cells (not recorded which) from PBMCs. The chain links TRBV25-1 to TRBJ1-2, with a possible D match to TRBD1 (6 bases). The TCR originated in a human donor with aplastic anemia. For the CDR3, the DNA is TGTGCCAGCACTATGGGGGGGCCACAGGGCTACACCTTC. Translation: CASTMGGPQGYTF.